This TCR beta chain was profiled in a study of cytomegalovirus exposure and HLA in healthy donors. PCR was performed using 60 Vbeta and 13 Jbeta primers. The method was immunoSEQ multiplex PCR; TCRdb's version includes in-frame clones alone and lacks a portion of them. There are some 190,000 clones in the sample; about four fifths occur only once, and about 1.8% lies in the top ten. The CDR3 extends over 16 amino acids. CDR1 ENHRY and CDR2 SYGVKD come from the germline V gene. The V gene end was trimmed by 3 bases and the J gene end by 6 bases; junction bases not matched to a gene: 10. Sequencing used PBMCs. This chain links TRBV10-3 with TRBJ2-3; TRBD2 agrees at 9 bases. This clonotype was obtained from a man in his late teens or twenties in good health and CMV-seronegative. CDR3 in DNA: TGTGCCATCAGTGACCCCCGAGCGGGGGGTTCGGATACGCAGTATTTT. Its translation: CAISDPRAGGSDTQYF.